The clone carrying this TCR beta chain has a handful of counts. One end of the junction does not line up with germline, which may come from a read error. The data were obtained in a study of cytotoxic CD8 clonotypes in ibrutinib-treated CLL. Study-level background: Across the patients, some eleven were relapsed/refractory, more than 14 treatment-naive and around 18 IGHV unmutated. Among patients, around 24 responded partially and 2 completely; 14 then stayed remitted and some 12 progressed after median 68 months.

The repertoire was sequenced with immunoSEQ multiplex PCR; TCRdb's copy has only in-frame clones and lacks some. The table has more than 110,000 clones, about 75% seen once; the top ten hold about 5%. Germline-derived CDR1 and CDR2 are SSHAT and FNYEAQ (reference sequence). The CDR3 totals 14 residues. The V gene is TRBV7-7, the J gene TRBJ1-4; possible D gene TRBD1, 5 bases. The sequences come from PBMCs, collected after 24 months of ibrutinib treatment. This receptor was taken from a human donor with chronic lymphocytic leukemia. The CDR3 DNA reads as TGTGCTAGCAGCCCCGGGACCGGGAATGAAAAACTGTTTTTT. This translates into CASSPGTGNEKLFF.